Each of the 23 T cell receptor beta chains below was sequenced from the same sample in a study of blood T cells in healthy people across ages (dated by TCRdb to the mid-2010s). Receptors were amplified or captured by 5' RACE. The sample was run on an Illumina HiSeq 2500. A second roughly 6 to 11 cycle PCR used a sample-barcoded 5' primer and a J-beta primer mix. TCRdb handled the public reads itself, with Q25 trimming in fastp and clone calling in MiXCR, and kept productive beta chains. Rows are unified per CDR3 protein, each entry keeping the most common DNA and genes. In all, the sample holds fewer than 900,000 distinct CDR3 sequences, and approximately 39% of those were seen once. The biggest ten clones account for 20% of the sample. Sequences were obtained from blood. These TCRs come from a woman in her fifties or sixties in good health.

This clonotype occurred a few times. The V call is TRBV6-1, the J call TRBJ2-5; no clear D gene. Gene TRBJ2-7 matches the end of the DNA better, so the J call may be wrong. Looked up from germline, CDR1 is MNHNS and CDR2 is SASEGT. The CDR3 consists of 14 residues. The CDR3 sequence is CASMGLALFYEQYF. CDR3 sequence (DNA): TGTGCCAGCATGGGGTTAGCCCTCTTCTACGAGCAGTACTTC.

This rearrangement joins TRBV5-1 to TRBJ2-7, with TRBD1 matching 9 bases. The CDR3 has 15 amino acids. CDR1 and CDR2 from the germline V gene are SGHRS and YFSETQ. Losses at the gene ends were 4 bases for V and 4 bases for J; bases not matched to a gene: 9. CDR3 sequence (DNA): TGCGCCAGCAGCCTGCCGGGACAGGGTCAGTACGAGCAGTACTTC. Its translation: CASSLPGQGQYEQYF.

The chain carries TRBV11-3 and TRBJ2-7; tentative D call: TRBD2 (6 bases). CDR3 size: 15 residues. CDR1 SGHNT and CDR2 YENEEA come from the germline V gene. The ends were cut back, 1 base at V and 7 bases at J, with 17 bases in the middle. The CDR3 protein is CASSLGLEAYNEQYF. The DNA for the CDR3 is TGTGCCAGCAGCTTAGGACTAGAGGCTTACAATGAGCAGTACTTC. Drawing the rest from reference TRBV11-3 and TRBJ2-7, the complete variable domain is EAGVVQSPRYKIIEKKQPVAFWCNPISGHNTLYWYLQNLGQGPELLIRYENEEAVDDSQLPKDRFSAERLKGVDSTLKIQPAELGDSAVYLCASSLGLEAYNEQYFGPGTRLTVT.

This clonotype was seen repeatedly, ten times or more. The chain carries TRBV29-1 and TRBJ2-5, with a weak D call TRBD1 (6 bases). V lost 6 bases and J lost 4, with 15 bases in between. CDR3 size: 13 residues. CDR1 and CDR2 (germline): SQVTM, ANQGSEA. The DNA of the CDR3 is TGCAGCGTCCATCAGGGGATCGGAGAGACCCAGTACTTC. It encodes CSVHQGIGETQYF.

The rearrangement uses TRBV29-1 and TRBJ2-3, with 8 bases fitting TRBD2. In germline, CDR1 is SQVTM, CDR2 ANQGSEA. The CDR3 consists of 15 residues. V shed 5 bases and J 1 base; nucleotides not matched to a gene: 8. This chain's CDR3 is CSVCFAGGRTDTQYF. In nucleotides, the CDR3 is TGCAGCGTTTGCTTTGCGGGGGGACGCACAGATACGCAGTATTTT.

V gene TRBV29-1 combines with J gene TRBJ2-4; 11 nucleotides align to TRBD2. The J call may not be correct, given that the DNA end is closer to TRBJ2-7. Germline V gene sequence: CDR1 SQVTM, CDR2 ANQGSEA. This CDR3 is 13 amino acids long. CDR3 sequence reads: CSVSTSGIYEQYF. DNA for the CDR3: TGCAGCGTTTCGACTAGCGGGATCTACGAGCAGTACTTC.

V usage is TRBV6-2 or TRBV6-3 and J usage is TRBJ1-1, with TRBD1 matching 10 bases. Trimming at V came to 10 bases and at J to 4 bases, leaving 6 bases not matched to a gene. Germline lookup yields CDR1 MNHEY and CDR2 SVGEGT. The CDR3 length is 13 residues. CDR3 protein: CAILDRGGTEAFF. Here the CDR3 DNA reads TGTGCCATTTTGGACAGGGGGGGCACTGAAGCTTTCTTT.

The chain combines TRBV6-2 or TRBV6-3 with TRBJ1-2; weak D call: TRBD1 (6 bases). Germline V gene lookup returns CDR1 MNHEY and CDR2 SVGEGT. There are 13 residues in the CDR3. V gave up 7 bases and J gave up 4 bases, with 13 bases separating them. The CDR3 spells CASTTGSRYGYTF. The CDR3 DNA is TGTGCCAGCACAACAGGGTCTCGCTATGGCTACACCTTC.

This clonotype was observed once. The chain joins TRBV28 to TRBJ2-7; D possibly corresponds to TRBD2 (6 bases). This CDR3 spans 14 amino acids. The V end was cut by 5 bases, the J end by 0 bases, with 11 bases between. In germline, CDR1 is MDHEN, CDR2 SYDVKM. CDR3 region: CASSVSGPSYEQYF. The CDR3 DNA sequence: TGTGCCAGCAGTGTTAGCGGCCCCTCCTACGAGCAGTACTTC.

J is TRBJ1-6 and V is TRBV6-1; tentative D call: TRBD1 (6 bases). Trimming cost V 2 bases and J 9 bases, with 14 bases left between them. Per the germline V gene, CDR1 is MNHNS and CDR2 is SASEGT. This CDR3 comprises 15 residues. The CDR3 sequence: CASSETGFRSSPLHF. The CDR3 bases are TGTGCCAGCAGTGAAACAGGGTTTCGAAGTTCACCCCTCCACTTT.

This clonotype came up a few times. The chain couples TRBV20-1 to TRBJ1-2; 12 bases fit TRBD1. Germline lookup yields CDR1 DFQATT and CDR2 SNEGSKA (reference sequence). The CDR3 totals 11 residues. CDR3 in amino acids: CRGQGADGYTF. DNA for the CDR3: TGCAGGGGACAGGGGGCTGACGGCTACACCTTC.

This clonotype was found a few times. The chain employs TRBV11-1 and TRBJ2-1; 13 nucleotides agree with TRBD2. V gave up 5 bases and J gave up 3 bases; unmatched junction bases: 16. CDR1 and CDR2 from the germline V gene are SGHAT and FQDESV (reference sequence). The CDR3 spans 20 residues. The CDR3 is CASSLRATSGGAGNYNEQFF. The CDR3 DNA sequence: TGTGCCAGCAGCCTACGGGCAACTAGCGGGGGGGCCGGGAACTACAATGAGCAGTTCTTC.

The V gene is TRBV11-2, the J gene TRBJ1-5; TRBD1 might be the D (5 bases). Between the trimmed V and J ends, which lost 1 base and 1 base, there was a span of 8 bases. Germline lookup yields CDR1 SGHAT and CDR2 FQNNGV. The CDR3 covers 15 residues. The CDR3 loop is CASSLAWGSNQPQHF. CDR3 in DNA: TGTGCCAGCAGCTTAGCATGGGGGAGCAATCAGCCCCAGCATTTT.

The chain recombines TRBV20-1 with TRBJ2-7, with 9 positions matching TRBD2. Unmatched junction bases numbered 6, after V lost 0 bases and J lost 0 bases. The CDR3 runs to 16 residues. The V gene's germline CDR1 is DFQATT and CDR2 SNEGSKA (reference sequence). For the CDR3, the DNA is TGCAGTGCTAGAGATGCGCTAGCGGGGATCTCCTACGAGCAGTACTTC. Amino acid sequence: CSARDALAGISYEQYF.

In DNA form, the CDR3 reads TGTGCCAGCAGTGGAGGGATCAACTCACCCCTCCACTTT. Translated: CASSGGINSPLHF. The chain links TRBV2 to TRBJ1-6; D is unresolved. The germline V gene has CDR1 SNHLY and CDR2 FYNNEI. Trimming removed 4 bases at V and 10 bases at J, with 11 bases between. The CDR3 spans 13 residues.

DNA of the CDR3: TGTGCCAGCAGTGAAGGGGACAGCTTAGAGCAGTTCTTC. As protein: CASSEGDSLEQFF. The chain joins TRBV2 to TRBJ2-1; TRBD1 aligns across 7 bases. The junction had 4 bases not matched to a gene; V was cut back by 1 base and J by 10 bases. The germline CDR1 and CDR2 sequences are SNHLY and FYNNEI. This CDR3 has 13 amino acids.

The chain combines TRBV10-1 with TRBJ2-7, with TRBD1 identical over 7 bases. Gene TRBJ2-5 matches the end of the DNA better, so the J call may be wrong. The CDR3 loop spans 12 amino acids. The germline gives CDR1 WNHNN, CDR2 SYGVQD (reference sequence). This CDR3 is CASMGQRETQYF. In nucleotides, the CDR3 is TGCGCCAGCATGGGACAGAGAGAGACCCAGTACTTC.

In DNA form, the CDR3 reads TGCAGCGTAGAGGGCCGACATATGGACACTGAAGCTTTCTTT. It is translated as CSVEGRHMDTEAFF. The chain has TRBV29-1 and TRBJ1-1; D not certain. The germline V gene has CDR1 SQVTM and CDR2 ANQGSEA. This CDR3 contains 14 residues. V shed 6 bases and J shed 3 bases, with 17 bases lying between them.

The gene calls are TRBV7-3 and TRBJ2-5; D not certain. CDR3 length: 13 residues. Germline loops: CDR1 SGHTA, CDR2 FQGTGA. Trimming left V 5 bases short and J 11 bases short, with 18 bases between. Here the CDR3 DNA reads TGTGCCAGCAGCGTGGCCGGCGACAATGAGCAGTACTTC. This encodes CASSVAGDNEQYF.

As regards this clonotype: Germline is not matched at one junction end, which may reflect a read error. This chain links TRBV4-1 with TRBJ2-1; unclear D gene. TRBJ2-7 matches the DNA end more closely, so the J call is doubtful. The V gene's germline CDR1 is MGHRA and CDR2 YSYEKL. The CDR3 sequence is 14 residues long. The CDR3 protein is CASSQERISDEQYF. CDR3 nucleotides: TGCGCCAGCAGCCAAGAGAGGATCTCCGACGAGCAGTACTTC.

This clonotype has more than one count but fewer than ten. The rearrangement joins TRBV7-2 to TRBJ2-1; TRBD2 matches at 12 bases. The CDR3 runs 15 residues. Germline values: CDR1 SGHTA, CDR2 FQGNSA. V was pared by 6 bases and J by 7 bases, with 7 bases of the junction left unmatched. CDR3 DNA sequence: TGTGCCAGCAGAGAGCTAGCGGGAGGGAAGAATGAGCAGTTCTTC. Protein: CASRELAGGKNEQFF.

V and J are TRBV12-3 or TRBV12-4 and TRBJ2-5, with D maybe TRBD2 (6 bases). Gene TRBJ2-7 matches the end of the DNA better, so the J call may be wrong. The CDR3 extends over 17 amino acids. The DNA for the CDR3 is TGTGCCAGCAGTTTTCTATCCGGGACTGGAAGCGGCTACGAGCAGTACTTC. Translated: CASSFLSGTGSGYEQYF.

The V call is TRBV2, the J call TRBJ2-3, with 10 bases that match TRBD2. The CDR3 length is 16 residues. V gave up 6 bases and J gave up 2 bases; unmatched junction bases: 8. Germline CDR1 is SNHLY and CDR2 is FYNNEI. CDR3 region: CASRPGLASYTDTQYF. The CDR3, as DNA: TGTGCCAGCAGGCCGGGACTAGCGAGTTACACAGATACGCAGTATTTT.